This entry describes one TCR beta chain. As yet, its antigen is unknown. TCRdb keeps only in-frame clones here, not all; method: immunoSEQ multiplex PCR. The data show roughly 100,000 clones, 88% seen once. The data were obtained in a study of T cell responses to AZD1222 COVID-19 vaccine. Looking at the study overall: Recipients boosted at about 4 weeks or about 12 weeks are pooled.

Broader study findings: Clonal diversity was possibly underestimated, and the donors were mostly white British, with more females. Spike-specific TCR depth and breadth grew after two AZD1222 doses. Repertoires were collected only later (after the peak T cell response had occurred).

V was pared by 0 bases and J by 4 bases, with 8 bases of the junction left unmatched. The CDR3 is made up of 16 amino acids. The V gene's germline CDR1 is MNHEY and CDR2 SVGAGI. The chain couples TRBV6-5 to TRBJ2-7; 8 bases fit TRBD1. The receptor's source is an adult in good health. The sample consisted of peripheral blood, taken on day 0 of AZD1222 vaccination. The CDR3 DNA reads TGTGCCAGCAGTTACTCCGCCGGGACAGGAGGGTACGAGCAGTACTTC. It is translated as CASSYSAGTGGYEQYF.